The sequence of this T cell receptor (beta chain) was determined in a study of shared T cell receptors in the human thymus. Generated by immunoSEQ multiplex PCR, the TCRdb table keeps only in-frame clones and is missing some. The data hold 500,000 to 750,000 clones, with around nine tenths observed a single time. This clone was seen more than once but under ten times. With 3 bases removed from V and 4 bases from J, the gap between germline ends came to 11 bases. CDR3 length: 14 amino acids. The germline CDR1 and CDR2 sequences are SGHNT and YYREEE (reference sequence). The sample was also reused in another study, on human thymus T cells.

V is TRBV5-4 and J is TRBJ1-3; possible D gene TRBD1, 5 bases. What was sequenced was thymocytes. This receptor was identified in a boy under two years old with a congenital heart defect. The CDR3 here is CASSYKGPGNTIYF. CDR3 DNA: TGTGCCAGCAGCTATAAGGGGCCGGGAAACACCATATATTTT.